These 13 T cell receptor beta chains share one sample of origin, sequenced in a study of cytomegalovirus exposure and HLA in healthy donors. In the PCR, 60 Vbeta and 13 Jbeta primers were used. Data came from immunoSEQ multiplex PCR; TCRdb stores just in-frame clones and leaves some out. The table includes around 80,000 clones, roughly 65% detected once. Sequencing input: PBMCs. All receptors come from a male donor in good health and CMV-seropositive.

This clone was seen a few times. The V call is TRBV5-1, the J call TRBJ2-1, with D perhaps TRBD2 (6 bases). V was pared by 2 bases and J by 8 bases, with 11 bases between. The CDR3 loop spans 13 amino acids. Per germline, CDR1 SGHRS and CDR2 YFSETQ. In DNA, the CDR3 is TGCGCCAGCAGCTTTGTTGGGGAGGATGAGCAGTTCTTC. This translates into CASSFVGEDEQFF.

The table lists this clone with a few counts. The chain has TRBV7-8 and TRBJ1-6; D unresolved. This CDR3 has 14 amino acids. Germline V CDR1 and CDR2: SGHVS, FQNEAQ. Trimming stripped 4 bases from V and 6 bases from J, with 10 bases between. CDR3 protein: CASSSTGLNSPLHF. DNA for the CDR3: TGTGCCAGCAGCTCGACCGGACTTAATTCACCCCTCCACTTT.

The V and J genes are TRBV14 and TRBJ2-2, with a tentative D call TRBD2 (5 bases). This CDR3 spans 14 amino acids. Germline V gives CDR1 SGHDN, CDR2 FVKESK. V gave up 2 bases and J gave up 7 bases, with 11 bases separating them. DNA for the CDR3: TGTGCCAGCAGCCAAACGGGATTTGGCGGGGAGCTGTTTTTT. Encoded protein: CASSQTGFGGELFF. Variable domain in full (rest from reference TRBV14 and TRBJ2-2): EAGVTQFPSHSVIEKGQTVTLRCDPISGHDNLYWYRRVMGKEIKFLLHFVKESKQDESGMPNNRFLAERTGGTYSTLKVQPAELEDSGVYFCASSQTGFGGELFFGEGSRLTVL.

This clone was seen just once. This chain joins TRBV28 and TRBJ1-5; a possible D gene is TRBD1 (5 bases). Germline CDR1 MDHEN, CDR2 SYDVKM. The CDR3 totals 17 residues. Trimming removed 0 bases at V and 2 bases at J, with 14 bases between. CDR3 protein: CASSLWQGGGGNQPQHF. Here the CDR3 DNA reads TGTGCCAGCAGTTTATGGCAGGGCGGAGGGGGCAATCAGCCCCAGCATTTT.

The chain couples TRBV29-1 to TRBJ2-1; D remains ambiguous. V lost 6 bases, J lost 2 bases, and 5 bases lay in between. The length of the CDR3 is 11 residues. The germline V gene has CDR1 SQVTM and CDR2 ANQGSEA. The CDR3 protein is CSVPAYNEQFF. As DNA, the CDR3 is TGCAGCGTGCCGGCCTACAATGAGCAGTTCTTC.

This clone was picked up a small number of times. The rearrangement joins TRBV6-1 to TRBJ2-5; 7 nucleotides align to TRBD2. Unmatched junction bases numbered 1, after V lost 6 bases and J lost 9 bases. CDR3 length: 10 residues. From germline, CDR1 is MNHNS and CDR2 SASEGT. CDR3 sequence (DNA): TGTGCCAGCAGCCGGGAGGCCCAGTACTTC. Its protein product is CASSREAQYF.

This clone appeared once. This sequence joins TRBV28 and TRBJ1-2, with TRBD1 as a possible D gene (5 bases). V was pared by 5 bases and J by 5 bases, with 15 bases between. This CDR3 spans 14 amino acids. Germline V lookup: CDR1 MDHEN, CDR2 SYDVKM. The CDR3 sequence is CASSLRQSFYGYTF. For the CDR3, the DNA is TGTGCCAGCAGTCTAAGACAGAGTTTTTATGGCTACACCTTC.

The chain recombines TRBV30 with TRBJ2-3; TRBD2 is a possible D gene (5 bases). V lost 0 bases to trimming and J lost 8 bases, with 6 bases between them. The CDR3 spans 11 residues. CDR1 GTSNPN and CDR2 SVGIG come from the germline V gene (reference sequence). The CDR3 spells CAWSVRGTQYF. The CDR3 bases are TGTGCCTGGAGTGTCCGGGGTACGCAGTATTTT.

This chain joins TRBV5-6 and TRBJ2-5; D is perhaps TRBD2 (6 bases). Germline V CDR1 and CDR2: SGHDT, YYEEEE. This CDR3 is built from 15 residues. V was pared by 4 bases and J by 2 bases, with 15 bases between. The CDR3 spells CASSGGRMLQETQYF. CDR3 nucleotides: TGTGCCAGCAGCGGAGGGAGGATGCTGCAAGAGACCCAGTACTTC. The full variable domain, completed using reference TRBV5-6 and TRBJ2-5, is DAGVTQSPTHLIKTRGQQVTLRCSPKSGHDTVSWYQQALGQGPQFIFQYYEEEERQRGNFPDRFSGHQFPNYSSELNVNALLLGDSALYLCASSGGRMLQETQYFGPGTRLLVL.

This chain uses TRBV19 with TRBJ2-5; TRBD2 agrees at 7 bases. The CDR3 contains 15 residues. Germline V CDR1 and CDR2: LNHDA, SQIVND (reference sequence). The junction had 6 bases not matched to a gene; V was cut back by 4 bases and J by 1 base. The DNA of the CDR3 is TGTGCCAGTAGTACTAGGACTAGACCCCAAGAGACCCAGTACTTC. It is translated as CASSTRTRPQETQYF.

CDR3 coding DNA: TGTGCCAGCAAACCGGGACAAGCGAACACCGGGGAGCTGTTTTTT. Amino acids: CASKPGQANTGELFF. This chain uses TRBV27 with TRBJ2-2, with D perhaps matching TRBD1 (6 bases). V was shortened by 7 bases and J by 0 bases, with 12 bases between the two germline ends. Germline CDR1 is MNHEY and CDR2 is SMNVEV (reference sequence). This CDR3 region has 15 residues.

DNA for the CDR3: TGTGCCAGCAGTTCACTAGTGACCGGGGAGCTGTTTTTT. It yields the protein CASSSLVTGELFF. V usage is TRBV7-3 and J usage is TRBJ2-2, with D possibly being TRBD2 (5 bases). Germline assignment: CDR1 SGHTA and CDR2 FQGTGA. Trimming cost V 6 bases and J 5 bases, with 10 bases left between them. The CDR3 extends over 13 amino acids.

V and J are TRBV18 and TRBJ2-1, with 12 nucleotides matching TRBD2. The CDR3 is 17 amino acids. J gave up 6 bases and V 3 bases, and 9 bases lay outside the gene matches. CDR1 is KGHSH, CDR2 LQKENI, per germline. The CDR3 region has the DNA TGTGCCAGCTCACCGCTGCCGACTAGCGGGGGAACCAATGAGCAGTTCTTC. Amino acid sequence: CASSPLPTSGGTNEQFF.